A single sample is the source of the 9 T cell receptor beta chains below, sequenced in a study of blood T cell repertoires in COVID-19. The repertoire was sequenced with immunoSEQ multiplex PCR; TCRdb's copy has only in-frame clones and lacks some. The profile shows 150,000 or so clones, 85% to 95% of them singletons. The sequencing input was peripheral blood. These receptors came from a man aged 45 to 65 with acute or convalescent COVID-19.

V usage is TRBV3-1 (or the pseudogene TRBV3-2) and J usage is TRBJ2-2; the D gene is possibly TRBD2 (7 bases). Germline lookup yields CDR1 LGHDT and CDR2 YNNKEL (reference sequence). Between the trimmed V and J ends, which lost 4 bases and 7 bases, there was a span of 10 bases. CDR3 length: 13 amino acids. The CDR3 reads CASSPRGGGELFF. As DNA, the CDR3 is TGTGCCAGCAGCCCGAGGGGGGGCGGGGAGCTGTTTTTT.

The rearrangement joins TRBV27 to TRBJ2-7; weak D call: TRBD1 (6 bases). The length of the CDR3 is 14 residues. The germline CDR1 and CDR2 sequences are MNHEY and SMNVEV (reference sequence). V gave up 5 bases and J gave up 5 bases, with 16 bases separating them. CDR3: CASSKRGFYDEQYF. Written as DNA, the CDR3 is TGTGCCAGCAGTAAAAGGGGGTTTTACGACGAGCAGTACTTC.

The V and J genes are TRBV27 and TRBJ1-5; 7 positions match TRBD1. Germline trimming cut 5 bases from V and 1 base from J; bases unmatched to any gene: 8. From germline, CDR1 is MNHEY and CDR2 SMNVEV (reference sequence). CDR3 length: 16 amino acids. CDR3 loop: CASSTLQGRSNQPQHF. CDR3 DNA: TGTGCCAGCAGTACCCTACAGGGGAGAAGCAATCAGCCCCAGCATTTT.

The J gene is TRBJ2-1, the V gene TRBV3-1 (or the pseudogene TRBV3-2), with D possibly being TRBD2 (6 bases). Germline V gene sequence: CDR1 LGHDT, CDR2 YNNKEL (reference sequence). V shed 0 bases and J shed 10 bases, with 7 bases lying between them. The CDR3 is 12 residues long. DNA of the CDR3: TGTGCCAGCAGCCAAGAAGGGAGGGAGCAGTTCTTC. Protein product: CASSQEGREQFF.

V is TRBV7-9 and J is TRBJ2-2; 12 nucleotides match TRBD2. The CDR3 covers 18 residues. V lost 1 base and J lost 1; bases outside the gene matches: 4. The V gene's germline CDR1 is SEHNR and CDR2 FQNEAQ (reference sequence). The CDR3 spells CASSLGGLAGLNTGELFF. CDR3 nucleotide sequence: TGTGCCAGCAGCTTAGGGGGACTAGCGGGCCTGAACACCGGGGAGCTGTTTTTT.

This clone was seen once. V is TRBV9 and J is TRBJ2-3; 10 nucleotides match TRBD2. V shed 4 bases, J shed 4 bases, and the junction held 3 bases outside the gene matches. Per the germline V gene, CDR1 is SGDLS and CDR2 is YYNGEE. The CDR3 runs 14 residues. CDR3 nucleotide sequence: TGTGCCAGCAGCACCGGGACTAGCGCAGATACGCAGTATTTT. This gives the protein CASSTGTSADTQYF.

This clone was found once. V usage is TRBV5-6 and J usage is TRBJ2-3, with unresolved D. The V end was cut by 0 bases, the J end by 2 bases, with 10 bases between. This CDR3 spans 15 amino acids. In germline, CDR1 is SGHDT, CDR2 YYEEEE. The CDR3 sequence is CASSLEAGNTDTQYF. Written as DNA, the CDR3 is TGTGCCAGCAGCTTGGAGGCAGGCAACACAGATACGCAGTATTTT.

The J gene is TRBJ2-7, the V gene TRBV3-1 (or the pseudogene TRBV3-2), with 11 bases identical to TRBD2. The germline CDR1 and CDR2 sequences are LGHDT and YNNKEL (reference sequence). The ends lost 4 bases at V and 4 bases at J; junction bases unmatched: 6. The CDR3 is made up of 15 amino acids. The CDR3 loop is CASSPDGTSGYEQYF. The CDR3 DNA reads TGTGCCAGCAGCCCGGACGGGACTAGCGGTTACGAGCAGTACTTC.

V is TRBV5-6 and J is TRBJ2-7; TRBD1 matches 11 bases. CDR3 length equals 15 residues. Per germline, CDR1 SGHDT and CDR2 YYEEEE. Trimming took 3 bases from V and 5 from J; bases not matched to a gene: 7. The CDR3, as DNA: TGTGCCAGCAGCTGGACCGGGACAGGGGGTCACGAGCAGTACTTC. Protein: CASSWTGTGGHEQYF.